The text below deals with one TCR beta chain. Its specificity is unknown. The data derive from a study of blood T cells in healthy people across ages. Study observations and caveats: Naive CD4+ cell counts and diversity both ran higher in long-lived than in aged donors. Getting older went along with TCR beta diversity per million T cells dropping roughly linearly. It was held that the diversity estimates obtained from one million T cells were underestimates.

The second PCR ran about 6 to 12 cycles with a sample-barcoded 5' primer and J-beta primers. From each sample, at least 2.5 million paired-end reads containing CDR3 were obtained. TCRdb reprocessed the 5' RACE reads via MiXCR and lists one record per CDR3 protein. In the table there are hundreds of thousands of distinct CDR3 sequences, less than 80% of which are singletons. Trimming removed 1 base from V and 2 bases from J, with 2 bases in between. Germline V lookup: CDR1 KGHDR, CDR2 SFDVKD. The CDR3 consists of 12 residues. The sequenced sample was blood. The chain links TRBV24-1 to TRBJ2-7; the D is unclear. The receptor's source is a man younger than 40 in good health. CDR3 DNA sequence: TGTGCCACCAGTGATTTAACCTACGAGCAGTACTTC. It codes for CATSDLTYEQYF.